This T cell receptor beta chain originates from a study of identical twins listed by TCRdb under 2016. As for the study more broadly: The study deep-sequenced TCR alpha and beta repertoires from monozygotic twins, unrelated adults of various ages and cord blood to test whether fetal clonotypes persist. To rule out contamination, replicate twin experiments were performed at different times with different library preparation protocols.

Study-level results and caveats: Conclusions relied on cross-sectional statistical analysis, since the same donors could not be followed over many years. Compared with coincidental sharing between unrelated individuals, out-of-frame TCR alpha sequences shared between twins had an excess of sequences with low generation probability. In monozygotic twins, out-of-frame TCR alpha sharing was systematically underestimated by recombination models, although the models agreed with sharing between unrelated individuals. Invariant T cells such as MAIT and iNKT could partly confound zero-insertion analyses, though diverse VJ usage argued against this for most clonotypes. Fewer insertions were carried by abundant cord blood beta clonotypes, a similar but weaker trend appeared in young adult naive repertoires, and no such trend appeared in memory repertoires. A weaker excess of twin sharing was found in beta out-of-frame sequences because the signal-to-noise ratio was lowered by fewer shared sequences.

Every donor was a healthy Caucasian. Three pairs of female monozygotic twins, all aged about 18 to 30 years, made up the twin cohort. Miltenyi CD45RO+ enrichment and human naive T-cell isolation kits were used to isolate memory (CD45RO+) and naive T cells from PBMC. The library was produced with 5' RACE. This sample was sequenced with an Illumina HiSeq 2000. Template switching added a universal primer binding site, and the final cDNA carried a unique molecular identifier that allowed TCR cDNA molecules to be counted accurately. Specific primers in the conserved constant-segment region were used to synthesize first-strand cDNA for TCR alpha and beta chains. To control for contamination, every cDNA library was double barcoded, receiving both a SMART-Mk sample barcode and Illumina barcodes. Two successive PCR steps introduced TruSeq adapter sequences along with Illumina sample barcodes. Sequencing of the TCR alpha and beta cDNA libraries was done on the Illumina HiSeq platform using custom primers. As for the authors' bioinformatics: Unique molecular identifiers were extracted from raw reads with MiGEC, and CDR3 positions were determined with MiXCR. For each individual, recombination models were inferred using an EM algorithm with the repgenHMM and IGoR tools. Shared clonotypes were analyzed with the tcR package in R, and sharing was normalized by the product of cloneset sizes. To study raw recombination free of thymic and clonal selection effects, out-of-frame nonproductive sequences were analyzed. TCRdb ran its own pipeline on the public reads, namely fastp trimming at Q25 and MiXCR clone calling, and kept in-frame beta chains. A single entry per CDR3 protein holds the most common genes and DNA from its merged rows. What appears here as the V and J calls and clone size reflects TCRdb's work, not the paper's. Counted in this sample were around 250,000 distinct CDR3 sequences; 12% of them appeared once. The ten largest clones take up 4% of the sample.

Trimming takes 7 bases from V and 2 bases from J, and the germline ends sit 24 bases apart. The germline V gene encodes CDR1 LNHDA and CDR2 SQIVND (reference sequence). Measured from the cysteine to the phenylalanine, the CDR3 is 17 residues long. Left in the record is the CDR3 DNA by itself, 51 bases read in frame from the first base. Concerning this clonotype: No antigen is known for it. The input lacks base qualities; no much larger clone sits a single base away.

This sample was shared with a second study, whose subject was yellow fever vaccine responses in identical twins. The second study reports: The T cell response to vaccination in identical twins was reported by the authors to appear partly convergent and partly personalized. In the study, vaccine-responding T cell clones were precisely tracked in identical twins.

This TCR was recovered from a woman between 18 and 29 years old in good health. The receptor chain draws on TRBV19 and TRBJ2-7; possibly the D gene is TRBD1, per 5 matching bases. The sequencing input was memory (CD45RO+) T cells sorted from blood. What the cell subset or site label conveys for this sample: CD45RO+ enriched T cells. The nucleotide sequence reads as follows: TGTGCCAGTACCCCGGTGGGCCGACAGCAACCTACCTACGAGCAGTACTTC. Its translation reads: CASTPVGRQQPTYEQYF.